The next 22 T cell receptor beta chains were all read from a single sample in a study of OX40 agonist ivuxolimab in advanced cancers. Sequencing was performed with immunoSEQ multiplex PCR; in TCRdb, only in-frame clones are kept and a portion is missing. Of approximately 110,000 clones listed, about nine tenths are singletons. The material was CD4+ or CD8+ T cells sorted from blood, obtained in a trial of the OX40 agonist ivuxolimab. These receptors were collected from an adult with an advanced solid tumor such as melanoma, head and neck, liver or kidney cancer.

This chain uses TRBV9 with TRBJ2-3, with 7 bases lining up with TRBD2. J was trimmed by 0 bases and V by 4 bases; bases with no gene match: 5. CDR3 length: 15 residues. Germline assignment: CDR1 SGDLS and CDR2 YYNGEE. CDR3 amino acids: CASSTREGSTDTQYF. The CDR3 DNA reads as TGTGCCAGCAGCACAAGGGAGGGAAGCACAGATACGCAGTATTTT.

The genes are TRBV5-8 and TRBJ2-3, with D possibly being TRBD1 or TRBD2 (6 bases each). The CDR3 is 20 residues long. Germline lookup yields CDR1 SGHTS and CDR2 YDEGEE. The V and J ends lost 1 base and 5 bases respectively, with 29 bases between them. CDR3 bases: TGTGCCAGCAGCTTGACATGGGGCGGAACCGGAGGGGACATTGGAGATACGCAGTATTTT. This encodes CASSLTWGGTGGDIGDTQYF. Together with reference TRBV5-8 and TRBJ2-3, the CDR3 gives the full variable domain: EAGVTQSPTHLIKTRGQQATLRCSPISGHTSVYWYQQALGLGLQFLLWYDEGEERNRGNFPPRFSGRQFPNYSSELNVNALELEDSALYLCASSLTWGGTGGDIGDTQYFGPGTRLTVL.

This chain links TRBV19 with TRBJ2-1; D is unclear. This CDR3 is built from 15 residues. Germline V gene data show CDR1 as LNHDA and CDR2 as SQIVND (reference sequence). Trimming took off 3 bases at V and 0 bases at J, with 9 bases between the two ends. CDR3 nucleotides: TGTGCCAGTAGTATTCAGGAGAGCTCCTACAATGAGCAGTTCTTC. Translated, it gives CASSIQESSYNEQFF.

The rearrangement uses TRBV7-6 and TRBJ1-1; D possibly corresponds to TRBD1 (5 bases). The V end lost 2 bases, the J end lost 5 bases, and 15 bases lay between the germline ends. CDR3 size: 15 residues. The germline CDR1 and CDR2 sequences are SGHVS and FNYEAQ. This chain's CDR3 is CASSLMGETGTEAFF. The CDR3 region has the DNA TGTGCCAGCAGCTTAATGGGGGAAACGGGGACTGAAGCTTTCTTT.

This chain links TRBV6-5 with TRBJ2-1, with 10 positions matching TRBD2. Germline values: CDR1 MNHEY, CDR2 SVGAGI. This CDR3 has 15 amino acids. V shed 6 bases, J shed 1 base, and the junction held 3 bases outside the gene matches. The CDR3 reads CASRLTSGSYNEQFF. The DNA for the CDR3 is TGTGCCAGCAGATTGACTAGCGGGTCCTACAATGAGCAGTTCTTC.

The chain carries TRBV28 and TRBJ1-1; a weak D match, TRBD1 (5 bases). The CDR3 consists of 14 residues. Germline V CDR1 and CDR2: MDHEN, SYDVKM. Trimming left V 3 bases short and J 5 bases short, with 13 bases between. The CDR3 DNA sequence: TGTGCCAGCAGTTTTTTTGGGGGTGATACTGAAGCTTTCTTT. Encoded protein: CASSFFGGDTEAFF.

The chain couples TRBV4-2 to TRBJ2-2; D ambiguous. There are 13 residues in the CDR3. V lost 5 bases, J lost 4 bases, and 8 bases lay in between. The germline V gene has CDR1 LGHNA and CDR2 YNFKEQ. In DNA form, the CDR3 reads TGTGCCAGCAGCGCGCCGAGCACCGGGGAGCTGTTTTTT. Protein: CASSAPSTGELFF.

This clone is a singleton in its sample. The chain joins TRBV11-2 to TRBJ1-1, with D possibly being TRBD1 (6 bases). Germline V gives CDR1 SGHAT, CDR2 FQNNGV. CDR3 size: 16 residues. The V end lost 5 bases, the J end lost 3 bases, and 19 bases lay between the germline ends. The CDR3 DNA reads TGTGCCAGCAGCCCCTCCCTCGTCCGGACAGACACTGAAGCTTTCTTT. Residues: CASSPSLVRTDTEAFF.

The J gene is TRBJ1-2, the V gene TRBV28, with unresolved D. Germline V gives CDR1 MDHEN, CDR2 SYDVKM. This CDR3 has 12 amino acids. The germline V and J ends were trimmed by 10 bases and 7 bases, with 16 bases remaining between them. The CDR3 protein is CATTVNDLGYTF. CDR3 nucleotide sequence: TGTGCCACCACTGTCAACGATCTTGGCTACACCTTC.

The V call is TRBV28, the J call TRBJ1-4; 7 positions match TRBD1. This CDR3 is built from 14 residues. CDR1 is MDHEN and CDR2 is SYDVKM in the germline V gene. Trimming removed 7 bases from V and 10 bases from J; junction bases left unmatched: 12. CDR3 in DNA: TGTGCCAGCATTCCGGGACAGACTCTCGGAAAACTGTTTTTT. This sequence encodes CASIPGQTLGKLFF.

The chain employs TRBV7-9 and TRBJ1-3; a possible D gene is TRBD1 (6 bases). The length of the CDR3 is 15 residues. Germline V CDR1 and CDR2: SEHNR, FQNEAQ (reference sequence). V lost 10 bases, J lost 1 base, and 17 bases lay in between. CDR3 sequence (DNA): TGTGCCACTCCAAGCCCGGGGACATCTGGAAACACCATATATTTT. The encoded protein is CATPSPGTSGNTIYF.

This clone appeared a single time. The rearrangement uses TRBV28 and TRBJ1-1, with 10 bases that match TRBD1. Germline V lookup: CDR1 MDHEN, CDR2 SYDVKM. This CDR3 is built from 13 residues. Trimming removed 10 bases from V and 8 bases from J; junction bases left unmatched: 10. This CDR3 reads CAIRWTGGIEAFF. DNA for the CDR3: TGTGCCATACGTTGGACAGGGGGGATAGAAGCTTTCTTT.

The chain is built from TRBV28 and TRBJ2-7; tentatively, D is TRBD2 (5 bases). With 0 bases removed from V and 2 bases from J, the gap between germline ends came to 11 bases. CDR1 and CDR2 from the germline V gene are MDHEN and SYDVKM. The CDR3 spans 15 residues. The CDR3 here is CASSLWRAGTYEQYF. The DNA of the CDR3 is TGTGCCAGCAGTTTATGGAGGGCCGGAACCTACGAGCAGTACTTC.

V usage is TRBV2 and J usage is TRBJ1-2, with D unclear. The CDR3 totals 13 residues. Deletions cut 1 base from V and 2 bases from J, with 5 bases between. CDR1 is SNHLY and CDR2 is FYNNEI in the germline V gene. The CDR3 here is CASSEVRNYGYTF. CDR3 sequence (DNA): TGTGCCAGCAGTGAAGTTCGGAACTATGGCTACACCTTC.

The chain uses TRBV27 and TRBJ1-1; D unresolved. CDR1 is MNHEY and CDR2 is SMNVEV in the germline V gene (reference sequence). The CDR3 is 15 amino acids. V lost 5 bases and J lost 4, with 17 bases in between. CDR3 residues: CASSPIVYRGTEAFF. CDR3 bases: TGTGCCAGCAGTCCAATTGTGTATCGGGGCACTGAAGCTTTCTTT.

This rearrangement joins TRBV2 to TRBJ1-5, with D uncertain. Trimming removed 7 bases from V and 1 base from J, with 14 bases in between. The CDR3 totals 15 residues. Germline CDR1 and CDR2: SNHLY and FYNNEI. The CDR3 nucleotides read TGTGCCAGCACGGCTGAGGTTGACAGCAATCAGCCCCAGCATTTT. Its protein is CASTAEVDSNQPQHF. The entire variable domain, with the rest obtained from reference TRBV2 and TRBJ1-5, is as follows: EPEVTQTPSHQVTQMGQEVILRCVPISNHLYFYWYRQILGQKVEFLVSFYNNEISEKSEIFDDQFSVERPDGSNFTLKIRSTKLEDSAMYFCASTAEVDSNQPQHFGDGTRLSIL.

This chain's CDR3 is CASSLVGQGFQPQHF. Here the CDR3 DNA reads TGTGCCAGCAGCTTGGTTGGACAGGGGTTCCAGCCCCAGCATTTT. This chain links TRBV5-5 with TRBJ1-5, with TRBD1 matching over 9 bases. This CDR3 comprises 15 residues. V lost 0 bases and J lost 7; bases outside the gene matches: 5. Germline values: CDR1 SGHKS, CDR2 YYEKEE (reference sequence).

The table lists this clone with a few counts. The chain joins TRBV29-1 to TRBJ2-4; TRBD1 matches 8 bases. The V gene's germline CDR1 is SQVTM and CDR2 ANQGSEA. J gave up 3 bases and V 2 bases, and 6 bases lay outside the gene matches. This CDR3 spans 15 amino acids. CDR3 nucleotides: TGCAGCGTTGAACAGGGGGCGGTGGGCAAAAACATTCAGTACTTC. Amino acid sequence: CSVEQGAVGKNIQYF. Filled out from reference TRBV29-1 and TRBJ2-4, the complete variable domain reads SAVISQKPSRDICQRGTSLTIQCQVDSQVTMMFWYRQQPGQSLTLIATANQGSEATYESGFVIDKFPISRPNLTFSTLTVSNMSPEDSSIYLCSVEQGAVGKNIQYFGAGTRLSVL.

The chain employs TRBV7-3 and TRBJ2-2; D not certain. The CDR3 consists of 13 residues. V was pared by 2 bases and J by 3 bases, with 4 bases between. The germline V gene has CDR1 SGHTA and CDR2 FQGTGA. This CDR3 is CASSLGDTGELFF. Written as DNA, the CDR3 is TGTGCCAGCAGCTTAGGAGACACCGGGGAGCTGTTTTTT.

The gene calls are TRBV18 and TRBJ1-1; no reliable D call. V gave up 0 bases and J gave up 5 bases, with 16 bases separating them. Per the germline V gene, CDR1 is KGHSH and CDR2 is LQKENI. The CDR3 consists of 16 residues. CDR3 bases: TGTGCCAGCTCACCACCCTCGTCTGCGGGCGGGACTGAAGCTTTCTTT. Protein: CASSPPSSAGGTEAFF.

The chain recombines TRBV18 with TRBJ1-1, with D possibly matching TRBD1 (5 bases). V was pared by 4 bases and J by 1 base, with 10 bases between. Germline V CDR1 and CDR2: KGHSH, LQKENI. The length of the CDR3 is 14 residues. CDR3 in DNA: TGTGCCAGCTCACGCGGACAAGAGAACACTGAAGCTTTCTTT. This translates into CASSRGQENTEAFF. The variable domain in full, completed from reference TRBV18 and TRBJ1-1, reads NAGVMQNPRHLVRRRGQEARLRCSPMKGHSHVYWYRQLPEEGLKFMVYLQKENIIDESGMPKERFSAEFPKEGPSILRIQQVVRGDSAAYFCASSRGQENTEAFFGQGTRLTVV.

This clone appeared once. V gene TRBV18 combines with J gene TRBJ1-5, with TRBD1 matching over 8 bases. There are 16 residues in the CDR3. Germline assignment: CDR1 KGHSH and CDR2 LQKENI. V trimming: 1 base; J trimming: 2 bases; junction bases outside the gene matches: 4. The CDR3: CASSPLTGGGNQPQHF. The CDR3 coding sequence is TGTGCCAGCTCACCACTTACAGGGGGTGGCAATCAGCCCCAGCATTTT.